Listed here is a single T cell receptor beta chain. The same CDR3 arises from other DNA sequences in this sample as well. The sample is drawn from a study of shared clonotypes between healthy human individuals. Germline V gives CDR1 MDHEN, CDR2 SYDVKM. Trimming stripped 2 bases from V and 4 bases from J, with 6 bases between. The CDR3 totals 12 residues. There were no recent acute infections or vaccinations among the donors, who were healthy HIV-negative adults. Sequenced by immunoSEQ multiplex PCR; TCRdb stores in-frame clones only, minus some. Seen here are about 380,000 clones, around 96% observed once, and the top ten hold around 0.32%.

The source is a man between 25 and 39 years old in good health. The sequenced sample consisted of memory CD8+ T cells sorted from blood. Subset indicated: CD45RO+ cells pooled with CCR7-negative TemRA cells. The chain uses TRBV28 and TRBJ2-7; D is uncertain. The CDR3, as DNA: TGTGCCAGCAGTTTAAGGGTTTACGAGCAGTACTTC. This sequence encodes CASSLRVYEQYF. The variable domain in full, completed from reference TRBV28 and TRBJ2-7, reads DVKVTQSSRYLVKRTGEKVFLECVQDMDHENMFWYRQDPGLGLRLIYFSYDVKMKEKGDIPEGYSVSREKKERFSLILESASTNQTSMYLCASSLRVYEQYFGPGTRLTVT.